This T cell receptor beta chain was sequenced during a study of response to subunit inactivated influenza vaccine. Broader study findings: After each seasonal influenza vaccination, few new T cells are recruited, the authors suggested.

For this clonotype: The antigen is not known.

The CDR3 length is 13 residues. Looked up from germline, CDR1 is MGHRA and CDR2 is YSYEKL. Trimming stripped 4 bases from V and 3 bases from J, with 10 bases between. In TCRdb, the RT-PCR reads were re-called with MiXCR into one record per CDR3 protein. The sample includes roughly 710,000 distinct CDR3 sequences, roughly 15% of them seen just once. The V call is TRBV4-1, the J call TRBJ2-7; D ambiguous. The starting material was PBMCs from blood, obtained 14 to 15 days before vaccination. This clonotype was obtained from a man aged 45-65 years who received an inactivated influenza vaccine. CDR3 loop: CASSRSPGYEQYF. Here the CDR3 DNA reads TGCGCCAGCAGCCGTAGCCCGGGCTACGAGCAGTACTTC.